Below, 2 T cell receptor beta chains from the same sample are listed, as sequenced in a study of early T cells in non-severe SARS-CoV-2 infection. MiXCR was run by TCRdb on the 5' RACE reads, yielding one entry per CDR3 protein. In the table there are tens of thousands of distinct CDR3 sequences, roughly 6.8% of which are singletons. Sequenced material: whole blood. Receptor source: an adult who was a healthcare worker with PCR-confirmed SARS-CoV-2 infection or an uninfected control (not recorded which).

This clonotype has a count of ten or more. The rearrangement links TRBV5-5 to TRBJ1-6, with D tentatively TRBD1 (6 bases). Germline V CDR1 and CDR2: SGHKS, YYEKEE (reference sequence). Deletions cut 1 base from V and 7 bases from J, with 12 bases between. The CDR3 length is 15 residues. The DNA for the CDR3 is TGTGCCAGCAGCTTGCCCCGACAGGAGAATTCACCCCTCCACTTT. Residues: CASSLPRQENSPLHF.

This clonotype was observed at least ten times. This chain connects TRBV30 to TRBJ1-1; unclear D gene. Trimming took off 0 bases at V and 4 bases at J, with 15 bases between the two ends. Germline values: CDR1 GTSNPN, CDR2 SVGIG (reference sequence). This CDR3 region has 15 residues. CDR3 region: CAWSVRNSRSTEAFF. The CDR3 coding sequence is TGTGCCTGGAGTGTACGTAACTCTAGGAGCACTGAAGCTTTCTTT.